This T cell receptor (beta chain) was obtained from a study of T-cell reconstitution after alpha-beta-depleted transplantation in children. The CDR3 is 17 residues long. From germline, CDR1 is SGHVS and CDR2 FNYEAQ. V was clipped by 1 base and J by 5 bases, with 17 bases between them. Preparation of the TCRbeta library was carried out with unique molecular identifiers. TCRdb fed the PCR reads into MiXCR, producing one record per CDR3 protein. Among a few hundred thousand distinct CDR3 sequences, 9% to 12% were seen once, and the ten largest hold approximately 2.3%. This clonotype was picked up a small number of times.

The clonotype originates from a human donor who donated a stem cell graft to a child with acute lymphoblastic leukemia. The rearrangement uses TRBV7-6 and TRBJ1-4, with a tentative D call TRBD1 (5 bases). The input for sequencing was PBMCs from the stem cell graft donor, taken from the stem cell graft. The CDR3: CASSLDWQGGENEKLFF. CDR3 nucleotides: TGTGCCAGCAGCTTAGATTGGCAGGGTGGGGAGAATGAAAAACTGTTTTTT.